This T cell receptor (beta chain) was sequenced for a study of blood T cell repertoires in COVID-19. The CDR3 totals 16 residues. Trimming at V came to 5 bases and at J to 2 bases, leaving 10 bases not matched to a gene. CDR1 is SGHDT and CDR2 is YYEEEE in the germline V gene. The protocol was immunoSEQ multiplex PCR, while the TCRdb copy is restricted to in-frame clones and leaves out a portion. The sample comprises approximately 300,000 clones, 75% to 95% of which are singletons, and 6.5% to 8% rests with the top ten. This receptor was taken from a woman between 25 and 40 years old with COVID-19, enrolled during active disease. The sequencing sample was made of peripheral blood. The chain carries TRBV5-6 and TRBJ1-2; 9 bases are shared with TRBD1. The CDR3: CASRPGTGILNYGYTF. CDR3 sequence (DNA): TGTGCCAGCAGGCCCGGGACAGGGATATTGAACTATGGCTACACCTTC.